These 2 T cell receptor beta chains were sequenced from one sample in a study of post-analysis software for immune sequencing data. No antigen has been identified for these receptors. Presence of unique molecular identifiers characterized the TCR beta cDNA libraries. TCRdb ran MiXCR on the PCR reads and lists one entry per CDR3 protein. This sample carries over 700,000 distinct CDR3 sequences, less than 35% of them seen once, and the ten largest clones take around 0.56%. Notes on the study in general: Controls showed lower frequencies than patients for roughly five TRBV segments, and TRBV5-6, TRBV5-1 and TRBV20-1 were among these.

The sequencing sample was made of blood. The origin of the receptors is a girl between 5 and 17 years old with multiple sclerosis.

This chain connects TRBV5-1 to TRBJ2-5; the match to TRBD2 covers 8 bases. Germline lookup yields CDR1 SGHRS and CDR2 YFSETQ. The CDR3 consists of 18 residues. V trimming: 0 bases; J trimming: 3 bases; junction bases outside the gene matches: 13. As DNA, the CDR3 is TGCGCCAGCAGCTTGGTTCGGGGGGGCCGTGGGGTCGAAGAGACCCAGTACTTC. Its translation is CASSLVRGGRGVEETQYF.

This clonotype was detected only a few times. The CDR3, as DNA: TGTGCCAGCAAATCGGCGGAGGGCGGAGGGGCAACTGCAGATACGCAGTATTTT. Translation gives CASKSAEGGGATADTQYF. The gene calls are TRBV6-1 and TRBJ2-3, with D tentatively TRBD2 (6 bases). Germline CDR1 is MNHNS and CDR2 is SASEGT. The V end lost 7 bases, the J end lost 4 bases, and 27 bases lay between the germline ends. The length of the CDR3 is 18 residues.